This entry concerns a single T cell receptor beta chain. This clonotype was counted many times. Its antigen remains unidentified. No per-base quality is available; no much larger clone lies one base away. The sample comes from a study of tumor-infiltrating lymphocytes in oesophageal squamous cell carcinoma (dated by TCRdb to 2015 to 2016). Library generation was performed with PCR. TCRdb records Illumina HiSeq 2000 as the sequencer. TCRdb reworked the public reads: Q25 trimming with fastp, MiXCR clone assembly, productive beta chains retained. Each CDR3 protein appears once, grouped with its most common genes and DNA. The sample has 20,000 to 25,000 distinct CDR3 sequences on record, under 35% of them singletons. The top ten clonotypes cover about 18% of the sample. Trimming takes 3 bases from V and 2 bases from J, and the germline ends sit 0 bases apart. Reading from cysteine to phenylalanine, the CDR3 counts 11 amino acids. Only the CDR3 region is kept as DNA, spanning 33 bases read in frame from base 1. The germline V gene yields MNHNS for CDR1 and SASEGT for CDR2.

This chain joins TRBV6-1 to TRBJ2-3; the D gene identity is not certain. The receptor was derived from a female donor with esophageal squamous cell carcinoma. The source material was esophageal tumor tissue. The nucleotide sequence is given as TGTGCCAGCAGTGACACAGATACGCAGTATTTT. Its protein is CASSDTDTQYF.